The 30 T cell receptor beta chains presented below share a single source sample, sequenced in a study of blood T cell repertoires in COVID-19. Clones were read by immunoSEQ multiplex PCR, and TCRdb kept only the in-frame ones, dropping some. The sample lists 110,000 to 150,000 clones; approximately 88% were seen once. The sample comprised peripheral blood. The receptors derive from a man in his 70s with acute or convalescent COVID-19.

The chain joins TRBV19 to TRBJ2-7, with a weak D call TRBD1 (6 bases). This CDR3 contains 15 residues. Germline CDR1 and CDR2: LNHDA and SQIVND (reference sequence). V was clipped by 2 bases and J by 3 bases, with 14 bases between them. The CDR3 loop is CASSIRGSLVYEQYF. Here the CDR3 DNA reads TGTGCCAGTAGTATAAGGGGGAGCCTAGTCTACGAGCAGTACTTC. The whole variable domain, remainder taken from reference TRBV19 and TRBJ2-7, is DGGITQSPKYLFRKEGQNVTLSCEQNLNHDAMYWYRQDPGQGLRLIYYSQIVNDFQKGDIAEGYSVSREKKESFPLTVTSAQKNPTAFYLCASSIRGSLVYEQYFGPGTRLTVT.

J is TRBJ2-7 and V is TRBV27, with 7 bases identical to TRBD1. The V segment lost 6 bases and the J segment 2 bases; nucleotides outside the gene matches: 7. Germline-derived CDR1 and CDR2 are MNHEY and SMNVEV (reference sequence). CDR3 size: 14 residues. The CDR3 spells CASRAPGGPYEQYF. In DNA, the CDR3 is TGTGCCAGCAGGGCCCCAGGGGGTCCCTACGAGCAGTACTTC.

The chain has TRBV6-1 and TRBJ2-1, with 11 nucleotides matching TRBD2. V was pared by 4 bases and J by 4 bases, with 6 bases of the junction left unmatched. Germline V gene sequence: CDR1 MNHNS, CDR2 SASEGT. This CDR3 region has 16 residues. This chain's CDR3 is CASSVTSGNRYNEQFF. The CDR3 nucleotides read TGTGCCAGCAGTGTGACTAGCGGGAACCGGTACAATGAGCAGTTCTTC.

CDR3 coding DNA: TGTGCCAGCAGCCCAGAGGGCGGGGTCGGCGAGCAGTTCTTC. This encodes CASSPEGGVGEQFF. The genes are TRBV6-1 and TRBJ2-1, with a possible D match to TRBD2 (6 bases). This CDR3 region has 14 residues. Germline V gives CDR1 MNHNS, CDR2 SASEGT. V lost 6 bases, J lost 10 bases, and 19 bases lay in between.

V gene TRBV9 combines with J gene TRBJ2-5, with D perhaps TRBD1 (6 bases). Trimming pared 0 bases from V and 5 bases from J, leaving 14 bases between. The germline gives CDR1 SGDLS, CDR2 YYNGEE. The CDR3 contains 15 residues. CDR3 loop: CASSVADSSTETQYF. CDR3 coding DNA: TGTGCCAGCAGCGTAGCGGACAGTAGTACGGAGACCCAGTACTTC.

The V gene is TRBV28, the J gene TRBJ2-1, with 8 bases identical to TRBD2. The CDR3 covers 15 residues. V was pared by 7 bases and J by 7 bases, with 12 bases of the junction left unmatched. Germline values: CDR1 MDHEN, CDR2 SYDVKM. CDR3 DNA: TGTGCCAGCACCTCGGGGGGGAAGCAAAAAAATGAGCAGTTCTTC. Its translation is CASTSGGKQKNEQFF.

In its sample, this clone was seen a few times. The rearrangement joins TRBV10-2 to TRBJ1-1, with D maybe TRBD1 (6 bases). The V end lost 0 bases, the J end lost 4 bases, and 9 bases lay between the germline ends. CDR1 and CDR2 (germline): WSHSY, SAAADI. The CDR3 sequence is 14 residues long. The CDR3 loop is CASSESKGGTEAFF. The CDR3 DNA reads as TGCGCCAGCAGTGAGTCGAAAGGGGGCACTGAAGCTTTCTTT.

This chain uses TRBV10-3 with TRBJ1-2; D possibly corresponds to TRBD1 (5 bases). The CDR3 is 16 residues long. Germline V gene sequence: CDR1 ENHRY, CDR2 SYGVKD. V was pared by 0 bases and J by 7 bases, with 18 bases between. The CDR3 spells CAISESTSGQLGGYTF. For the CDR3, the DNA is TGTGCCATCAGTGAGTCGACCTCAGGGCAATTGGGTGGCTACACCTTC.

CDR3 in amino acids: CASRAGEYNEQFF. The DNA for the CDR3 is TGTGCCAGCAGGGCGGGGGAGTACAATGAGCAGTTCTTC. The J gene is TRBJ2-1, the V gene TRBV6-5; 7 bases are shared with TRBD2. CDR1 is MNHEY, CDR2 SVGAGI, per germline. V was pared by 6 bases and J by 4 bases, with 3 bases of the junction left unmatched. The CDR3 has 13 amino acids.

V and J are TRBV2 and TRBJ1-2, with D possibly matching TRBD1 (6 bases). Germline V gives CDR1 SNHLY, CDR2 FYNNEI. The CDR3 spans 16 residues. The ends were cut back, 6 bases at V and 4 bases at J, with 21 bases in the middle. This CDR3 reads CASSTRQASASYGYTF. CDR3 bases: TGTGCCAGCAGCACGAGACAGGCTTCTGCCAGCTATGGCTACACCTTC. The full variable domain, rest sourced from reference TRBV2 and TRBJ1-2, is EPEVTQTPSHQVTQMGQEVILRCVPISNHLYFYWYRQILGQKVEFLVSFYNNEISEKSEIFDDQFSVERPDGSNFTLKIRSTKLEDSAMYFCASSTRQASASYGYTFGSGTRLTVV.

The sample holds one count of this clone. V is TRBV7-2 and J is TRBJ2-1; 10 positions match TRBD2. The length of the CDR3 is 18 residues. J was trimmed by 3 bases and V by 1 base; bases with no gene match: 9. Germline V gives CDR1 SGHTA, CDR2 FQGNSA. The CDR3: CASSLGWLAGDRYNEQFF. As DNA, the CDR3 is TGTGCCAGCAGCTTAGGTTGGCTAGCGGGAGACCGCTACAATGAGCAGTTCTTC.

In DNA, the CDR3 is TGTGCCAGCAGCTTAAATTTTCAGGGCCCCTATAATTCACCCCTCCACTTT. It codes for CASSLNFQGPYNSPLHF. The V call is TRBV7-9, the J call TRBJ1-6; possible D gene TRBD1, 5 bases. The CDR3 has 17 amino acids. The germline V gene has CDR1 SEHNR and CDR2 FQNEAQ (reference sequence). V dropped 2 bases and J dropped 2 bases, with 13 bases sitting between them. The variable domain in full, completed from reference TRBV7-9 and TRBJ1-6, reads DTGVSQNPRHKITKRGQNVTFRCDPISEHNRLYWYRQTLGQGPEFLTYFQNEAQLEKSRLLSDRFSAERPKGSFSTLEIQRTEQGDSAMYLCASSLNFQGPYNSPLHFGNGTRLTVT.

The V and J genes are TRBV9 and TRBJ2-7, with 13 bases lining up with TRBD2. Germline trimming cut 2 bases from V and 7 bases from J; bases unmatched to any gene: 12. Germline lookup yields CDR1 SGDLS and CDR2 YYNGEE. This CDR3 contains 17 residues. CDR3 region: CASSVTPGTSGMSEQYF. CDR3 sequence (DNA): TGTGCCAGCAGCGTCACCCCTGGGACTAGCGGGATGTCGGAGCAGTACTTC. Together with reference TRBV9 and TRBJ2-7, the CDR3 gives the full variable domain: DSGVTQTPKHLITATGQRVTLRCSPRSGDLSVYWYQQSLDQGLQFLIQYYNGEERAKGNILERFSAQQFPDLHSELNLSSLELGDSALYFCASSVTPGTSGMSEQYFGPGTRLTVT.

The chain uses TRBV19 and TRBJ2-3; a weak D match, TRBD1 (6 bases). Germline V CDR1 and CDR2: LNHDA, SQIVND (reference sequence). Trimming cost V 9 bases and J 5 bases, with 15 bases left between them. CDR3 length: 13 amino acids. CDR3 nucleotides: TGTGCCAGCTTGGGACACGGCCTAGATACGCAGTATTTT. Protein product: CASLGHGLDTQYF.

CDR3 DNA: TGTGCCAGCTCCCGAAAACGAGGGAGCGATCAGCCCCAGCATTTT. Translating gives CASSRKRGSDQPQHF. This sequence joins TRBV18 and TRBJ1-5; D ambiguous. The CDR3 runs to 15 residues. V was clipped by 6 bases and J by 5 bases, with 17 bases between them. Looked up from germline, CDR1 is KGHSH and CDR2 is LQKENI. The entire variable domain, with the rest obtained from reference TRBV18 and TRBJ1-5, is as follows: NAGVMQNPRHLVRRRGQEARLRCSPMKGHSHVYWYRQLPEEGLKFMVYLQKENIIDESGMPKERFSAEFPKEGPSILRIQQVVRGDSAAYFCASSRKRGSDQPQHFGDGTRLSIL.

The rearrangement uses TRBV28 and TRBJ2-1; TRBD2 agrees at 12 bases. J gave up 3 bases and V 3 bases, and 3 bases lay outside the gene matches. The germline V gene has CDR1 MDHEN and CDR2 SYDVKM. The CDR3 extends over 16 amino acids. The CDR3: CASSFLTSGSYNEQFF. The CDR3 bases are TGTGCCAGCAGTTTTTTGACTAGCGGGAGCTACAATGAGCAGTTCTTC.

The genes are TRBV6-1 and TRBJ2-1; D perhaps matches TRBD2 (5 bases). There are 17 residues in the CDR3. V shed 1 base and J shed 2 bases, with 15 bases lying between them. Looked up from germline, CDR1 is MNHNS and CDR2 is SASEGT. CDR3 sequence (DNA): TGTGCCAGCAGTGAAGAGTTCGGGATGGCTGCCTACAATGAGCAGTTCTTC. This codes for CASSEEFGMAAYNEQFF.

The J gene is TRBJ2-7, the V gene TRBV27; no definite D call. The CDR3 sequence is 14 residues long. Trimming cost V 2 bases and J 3 bases, with 11 bases left between them. CDR1 is MNHEY and CDR2 is SMNVEV in the germline V gene (reference sequence). CDR3 sequence (DNA): TGTGCCAGCAGTTTAGGGCAGATGCTCTACGAGCAGTACTTC. Translating it yields CASSLGQMLYEQYF.

V is TRBV21-1 and J is TRBJ2-3; the DNA was not compared with TRBD2, the D call given in the table. TRBV21-1 has pseudogene status. This CDR3 is 11 amino acids long. The CDR3 spells CGKASADTQYF. For the CDR3, the DNA is TGTGGAAAAGCGTCGGCAGATACGCAGTATTTT.

The rearrangement links TRBV28 to TRBJ1-1, with D possibly TRBD1 on 5 matching bases. Germline CDR1 MDHEN, CDR2 SYDVKM. V lost 8 bases, J lost 1 base, and 14 bases lay in between. The CDR3 is 14 residues long. CDR3 sequence: CASWLGASNTEAFF. The CDR3 region has the DNA TGTGCCAGCTGGCTAGGGGCCTCGAACACTGAAGCTTTCTTT.

The chain uses TRBV7-9 and TRBJ2-1; TRBD2 matches at 10 bases. The CDR3 length is 15 residues. The V gene end was trimmed by 3 bases and the J gene end by 4 bases; junction bases not matched to a gene: 3. CDR1 is SEHNR and CDR2 is FQNEAQ in the germline V gene (reference sequence). CDR3 loop: CASSFSAGGYNEQFF. DNA of the CDR3: TGTGCCAGCAGCTTTTCAGCGGGAGGGTACAATGAGCAGTTCTTC.

V usage is TRBV6-1 and J usage is TRBJ1-5; D unclear. V was shortened by 2 bases and J by 2 bases, with 10 bases between the two germline ends. The CDR3 sequence is 15 residues long. Looked up from germline, CDR1 is MNHNS and CDR2 is SASEGT. CDR3 nucleotide sequence: TGTGCCAGCAGTGAAACGCCGAGGGGCAATCAGCCCCAGCATTTT. Translated, it gives CASSETPRGNQPQHF.

This chain uses TRBV6-1 with TRBJ1-1, with D maybe TRBD1 (6 bases). The ends were cut back, 2 bases at V and 10 bases at J, with 8 bases in the middle. Germline V gene data show CDR1 as MNHNS and CDR2 as SASEGT. The CDR3 runs to 11 residues. As DNA, the CDR3 is TGTGCCAGCAGTGAATTCAGGGGAGCTTTCTTT. As protein: CASSEFRGAFF.

The chain employs TRBV15 and TRBJ2-5, with TRBD2 as a possible D gene (5 bases). Germline V gene data show CDR1 as LNHNV and CDR2 as YYDKDF (reference sequence). Trimming cost V 0 bases and J 7 bases, with 6 bases left between them. This CDR3 is 12 amino acids long. The CDR3 loop reads CATSRDSATQYF. CDR3 nucleotide sequence: TGTGCCACCAGCAGAGATAGCGCGACCCAGTACTTC. Together with reference TRBV15 and TRBJ2-5, the CDR3 gives the full variable domain: DAMVIQNPRYQVTQFGKPVTLSCSQTLNHNVMYWYQQKSSQAPKLLFHYYDKDFNNEADTPDNFQSRRPNTSFCFLDIRSPGLGDTAMYLCATSRDSATQYFGPGTRLLVL.

CDR3 bases: TGTGCCAGCAGCGCACAGGGTTCGGCGAAGCCCCAGCATTTT. Amino acid sequence: CASSAQGSAKPQHF. V usage is TRBV3-1 (or the pseudogene TRBV3-2) and J usage is TRBJ1-5, with a tentative D call TRBD1 (6 bases). Germline V gene data show CDR1 as LGHDT and CDR2 as YNNKEL (reference sequence). V lost 5 bases to trimming and J lost 8 bases, with 16 bases between them. CDR3 length: 14 residues.

V and J are TRBV3-1 (or the pseudogene TRBV3-2) and TRBJ1-1; weak D call: TRBD1 (5 bases). This CDR3 contains 17 residues. With 1 base removed from V and 2 bases from J, the gap between germline ends came to 17 bases. Germline CDR1 LGHDT, CDR2 YNNKEL (reference sequence). CDR3 sequence: CASSQGFQGVGNTEAFF. CDR3 in DNA: TGTGCCAGCAGCCAAGGATTTCAGGGCGTGGGTAACACTGAAGCTTTCTTT.

The chain is built from TRBV6-5 and TRBJ2-3; the match to TRBD1 covers 7 bases. Losses at the gene ends were 7 bases for V and 5 bases for J; bases not matched to a gene: 6. The CDR3 is 13 residues long. CDR1 and CDR2 from the germline V gene are MNHEY and SVGAGI. As DNA, the CDR3 is TGTGCCAGCACTTCAGGGGGTGTAGATACGCAGTATTTT. Translation gives CASTSGGVDTQYF.

J is TRBJ2-3 and V is TRBV15; TRBD2 matches at 7 bases. Trimming at V came to 6 bases and at J to 4 bases, leaving 7 bases not matched to a gene. Germline CDR1 is LNHNV and CDR2 is YYDKDF (reference sequence). This CDR3 comprises 14 residues. The CDR3: CATRTGLEADTQYF. CDR3 DNA sequence: TGTGCCACCAGAACCGGACTAGAGGCAGATACGCAGTATTTT.

This rearrangement joins TRBV28 to TRBJ1-2, with 12 bases fitting TRBD1. Per germline, CDR1 MDHEN and CDR2 SYDVKM. This CDR3 is 17 amino acids long. V lost 4 bases, J lost 4 bases, and 10 bases stayed unmatched. CDR3 DNA sequence: TGTGCCAGCAGTTCCGGGACAGGGGGCCCAAGACTCTATGGCTACACCTTC. Amino acids: CASSSGTGGPRLYGYTF.

V and J are TRBV5-6 and TRBJ2-3; a possible D gene is TRBD2 (5 bases). Germline V gene data show CDR1 as SGHDT and CDR2 as YYEEEE. This CDR3 has 14 residues. The ends were cut back, 3 bases at V and 2 bases at J, with 10 bases in the middle. CDR3 residues: CASSSHGVTDTQYF. The CDR3 coding sequence is TGTGCCAGCAGCTCCCACGGGGTCACAGATACGCAGTATTTT.